Many counts were recorded for the clone carrying this T cell receptor beta chain. Its antigen is not known. The data originate from a study of neurological immune-mediated disorders. General study results and limits: None of the CDR3 amino acid sequences of expanded clones were shared across subjects, and this suggested private repertoires in all groups.

The trim removed 4 bases at V and 1 base at J, leaving 2 bases unmatched. The length of the CDR3 is 15 residues. Per germline, CDR1 LNHDA and CDR2 SQIVND (reference sequence). The making of cDNA relied on 5'RACE with 10-nucleotide random UMIs. One entry per CDR3 protein, called by TCRdb with MiXCR from the 5' RACE reads. Here the sample spans approximately 40,000 distinct CDR3 sequences, roughly an eighth being singletons. The receptor comes from a female donor in good health. J is TRBJ2-3 and V is TRBV19, with 10 bases matching TRBD2. Sequenced sample: PBMCs. CDR3 in amino acids: CASSTTSGGTDTQYF. As DNA, the CDR3 is TGTGCCAGTAGTACAACTAGCGGGGGCACAGATACGCAGTATTTT. The full variable domain, with the rest looked up from reference TRBV19 and TRBJ2-3, is DGGITQSPKYLFRKEGQNVTLSCEQNLNHDAMYWYRQDPGQGLRLIYYSQIVNDFQKGDIAEGYSVSREKKESFPLTVTSAQKNPTAFYLCASSTTSGGTDTQYFGPGTRLTVL.